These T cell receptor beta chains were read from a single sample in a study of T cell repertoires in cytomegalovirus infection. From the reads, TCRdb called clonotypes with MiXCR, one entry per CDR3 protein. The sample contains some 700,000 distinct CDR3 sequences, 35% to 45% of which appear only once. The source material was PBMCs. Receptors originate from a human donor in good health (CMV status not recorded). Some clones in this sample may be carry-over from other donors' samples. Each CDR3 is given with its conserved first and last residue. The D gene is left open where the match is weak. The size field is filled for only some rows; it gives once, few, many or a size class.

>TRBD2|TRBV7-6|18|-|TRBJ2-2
TGTGCCAGCAGCTTAGAATCTAGCGGGGGCCTGAACACCGGGGAGCTGTTTTTT
CASSLESSGGLNTGELFF
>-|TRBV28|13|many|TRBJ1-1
TGTGCCAGCAGTTTCTTGAAGAACACTGAAGCTTTCTTT
CASSFLKNTEAFF
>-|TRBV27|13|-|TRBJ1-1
TGTGCCAGCAGTTTGATAGGGGTCACTGAAGCTTTCTTT
CASSLIGVTEAFF
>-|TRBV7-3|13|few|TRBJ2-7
TGTGCCAGCAGCAGAGACGGGCTCGCCGAGCAGTACTTC
CASSRDGLAEQYF
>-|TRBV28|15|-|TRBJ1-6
TGTGCCAGCAGGCCTACGGGCCGGAATAATTCACCCCTCCACTTT
CASRPTGRNNSPLHF
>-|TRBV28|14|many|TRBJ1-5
TGTGCCAGCGAACCTACAGGGAACAATCAGCCCCAGCATTTT
CASEPTGNNQPQHF
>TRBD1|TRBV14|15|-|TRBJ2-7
TGTGCCAGCAGCCACGGCCGGGACAGGCGGTACGAGCAGTACTTC
CASSHGRDRRYEQYF
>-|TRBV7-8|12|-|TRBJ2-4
TGTGCCAGCAGCTTAGGTACGGACATTCAGTACTTC
CASSLGTDIQYF
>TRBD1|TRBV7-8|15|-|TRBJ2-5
TGTGCCAGCAGCTTCTGGGGGACAGTACAAGAGACCCAGTACTTC
CASSFWGTVQETQYF
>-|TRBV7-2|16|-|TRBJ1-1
TGTGCCAGCAGCTTATATTCAGGATCTACGAACACTGAAGCTTTCTTT
CASSLYSGSTNTEAFF
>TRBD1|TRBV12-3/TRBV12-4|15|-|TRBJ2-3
TGTGCCAGCAGCCGCTACAGGGGAATTACAGATACGCAGTATTTT
CASSRYRGITDTQYF
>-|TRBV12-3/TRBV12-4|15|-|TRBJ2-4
TGTGCCAGCAGCCGTGACAGGGAGGTCAAAAACATTCAGTACTTC
CASSRDREVKNIQYF
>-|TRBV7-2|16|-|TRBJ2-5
TGTGCCAGCAGCTTAGGGCCAGGCAAGCTGCAAGAGGCCCAGTACTTC
CASSLGPGKLQEAQYF
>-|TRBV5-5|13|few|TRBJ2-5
TGTGCCAGCAGCGTAGAGGGGAAAGAGACCCAGTACTTC
CASSVEGKETQYF
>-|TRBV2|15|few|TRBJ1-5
TGTGCCAGCACCGAAGGTAGACAGCCTAATCAGCCCCAGCATTTT
CASTEGRQPNQPQHF
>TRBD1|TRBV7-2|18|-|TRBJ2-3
TGTGCCAGCAGCTTAACCCCAGCCGGGACAGGGGGCACAGATACGCAGTATTTT
CASSLTPAGTGGTDTQYF
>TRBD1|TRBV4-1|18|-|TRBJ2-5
TGCGCCAGCAGCCTAGGATTAGTCGCGACAGGGGGGACGGAGACCCAGTACTTC
CASSLGLVATGGTETQYF
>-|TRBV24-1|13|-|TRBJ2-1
TGTGCCACCAGTGATTTGTTCCGCAATGAGCAGTTCTTC
CATSDLFRNEQFF
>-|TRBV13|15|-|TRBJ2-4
TGTGCCAGCAGCTTAGGAGGGGGAAAGGGGGACATTCAGTACTTC
CASSLGGGKGDIQYF
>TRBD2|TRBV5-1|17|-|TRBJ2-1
TGCGCCAGCAGCGCCGCTCAACTAGCGGGGGCATACAATGAGCAGTTCTTC
CASSAAQLAGAYNEQFF
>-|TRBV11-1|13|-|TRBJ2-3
TGTGCCAGCAGCTCTTGGAGGGCAGATACGCAGTATTTT
CASSSWRADTQYF
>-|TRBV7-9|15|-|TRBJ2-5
TGTGCCAGCAGCTTAGCGGGCCCTCCGGAAGAGACCCAGTACTTC
CASSLAGPPEETQYF
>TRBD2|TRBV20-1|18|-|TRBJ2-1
TGCAGTGCTAGGCCGCGACTAGCGGGATTTTACCAACCCGATGAGCAGTTCTTC
CSARPRLAGFYQPDEQFF
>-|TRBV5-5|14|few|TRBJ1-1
TGTGCCAGCAGCTTGGCGAGCAGGAGCACTGAAGCTTTCTTT
CASSLASRSTEAFF
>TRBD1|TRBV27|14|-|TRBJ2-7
TGTGCCAGCAGCCCTACGACAGGGATCAACGAGCAGTACTTC
CASSPTTGINEQYF
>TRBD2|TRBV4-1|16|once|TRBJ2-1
TGTGCCAGCAGCCAAGATCTGGGACTAGCTTCTAATGAGCAGTTCTTC
CASSQDLGLASNEQFF
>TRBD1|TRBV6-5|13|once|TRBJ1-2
TGTGCCAGCAGAAAGGACAGGGATGCTGGCTACACCTTC
CASRKDRDAGYTF
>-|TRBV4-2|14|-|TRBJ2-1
TGTGCCAGCAGCCAAGCGGGAGCCAAGAATGAGCAGTTCTTC
CASSQAGAKNEQFF
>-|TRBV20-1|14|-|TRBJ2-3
TGCAGTGCTAGGTACACGGGGTTCACAGATACGCAGTATTTT
CSARYTGFTDTQYF
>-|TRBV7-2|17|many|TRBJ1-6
TGTGCCAGCAGCTTAGTTTTTTGGGGGGCTGGGGATTCACCCCTCCACTTT
CASSLVFWGAGDSPLHF
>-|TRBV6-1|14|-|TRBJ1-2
TGTGCCAGCAGTGCCGAAGGGGTCAACTATGGCTACACCTTC
CASSAEGVNYGYTF
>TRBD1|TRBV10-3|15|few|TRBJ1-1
TGTGCCATCGGTCGACAGGGTGTAAGTGTGCCTGAAGCTTTCTTT
CAIGRQGVSVPEAFF
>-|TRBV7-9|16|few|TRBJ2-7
TGTGCCAGCAGCGCAGGGACATCGGGGGAATCCTACGAGCAGTACTTC
CASSAGTSGESYEQYF
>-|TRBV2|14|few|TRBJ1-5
TGTGCCAGCAGTGAAATCCCTTTGGCTCAGCCCCAGCATTTT
CASSEIPLAQPQHF
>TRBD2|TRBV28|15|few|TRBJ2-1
TGTGCCAGCAGACACGGGACTAGAGGCTACAATGAGCAGTTCTTC
CASRHGTRGYNEQFF
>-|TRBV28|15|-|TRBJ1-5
TGTGCCAGCGGGATCCCCACCGGGGTCTTACAGCCCCAGCATTTT
CASGIPTGVLQPQHF
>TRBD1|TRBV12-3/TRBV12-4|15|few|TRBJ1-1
TGTGCCAGCTTAGTTTACAGGGGGCGAGACGTTGAAGCTTTCTTT
CASLVYRGRDVEAFF
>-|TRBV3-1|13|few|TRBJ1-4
TGTGCCAGTCGGACGTCCACTAATGAAAAACTGTTTTTT
CASRTSTNEKLFF
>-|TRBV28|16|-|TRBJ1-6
TGTGCCAGCAGACCCCCTATGGACGGGATGCCTTCACCCCTCCACTTT
CASRPPMDGMPSPLHF
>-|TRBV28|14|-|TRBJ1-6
TGTGCCATAACCCATGGACAGAGAAATTCACCCCTCCCCTTT
CAITHGQRNSPLPF
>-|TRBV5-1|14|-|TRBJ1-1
TGCGCCAGCAGCTTGGAGGCCCGGAACACTGAAGCTTTCTTT
CASSLEARNTEAFF
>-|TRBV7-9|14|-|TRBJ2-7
TGTGCCAGCAGCTTAAGGGACCGCCACTACGAGCAGTACTTC
CASSLRDRHYEQYF